This TCR beta chain is from a study of chemoradiotherapy in HPV16-positive cancers. Study observations and caveats: Candidate HPV-specific clones and E7-related TCR motifs grew in tumor during treatment.

Germline-derived CDR1 and CDR2 are SQVTM and ANQGSEA. The junction had 5 bases not matched to a gene; V was cut back by 3 bases and J by 6 bases. This CDR3 contains 13 residues. Produced via immunoSEQ multiplex PCR; TCRdb's table is partial and in-frame only. Of thousands of clones in the sample, over 70% are singletons; the top ten hold approximately 4.3%. With respect to this clone: Its matching antigen is unknown.

The receptor was isolated from a human donor with HPV-associated anogenital cancer. The sequencing here drew on tumor tissue, taken from a patient who underwent chemoradiotherapy. The V gene is TRBV29-1, the J gene TRBJ2-3, with TRBD1 matching over 8 bases. CDR3 nucleotides: TGCAGCGTTGAGGCAGGGGGCGCGGATACGCAGTATTTT. This sequence encodes CSVEAGGADTQYF.